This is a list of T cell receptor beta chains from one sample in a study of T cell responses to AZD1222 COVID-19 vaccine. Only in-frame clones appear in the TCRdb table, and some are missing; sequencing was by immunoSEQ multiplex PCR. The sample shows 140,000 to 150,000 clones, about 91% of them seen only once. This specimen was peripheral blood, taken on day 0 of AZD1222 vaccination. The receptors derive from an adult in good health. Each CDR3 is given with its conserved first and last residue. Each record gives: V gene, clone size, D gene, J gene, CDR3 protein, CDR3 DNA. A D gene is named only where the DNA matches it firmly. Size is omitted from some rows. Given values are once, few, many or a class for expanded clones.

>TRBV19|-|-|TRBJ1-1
CASSIGAQWDTEAFF
TGTGCCAGTAGTATAGGTGCCCAGTGGGACACTGAAGCTTTCTTT
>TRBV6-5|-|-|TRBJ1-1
CASRMDKEAFF
TGTGCCAGCAGAATGGACAAGGAAGCTTTCTTT
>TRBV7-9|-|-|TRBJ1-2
CASSMSTGPNYGYTF
TGTGCCAGCAGCATGTCGACAGGACCGAACTATGGCTACACCTTC
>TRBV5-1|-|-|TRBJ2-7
CASSSRVAGPSYEQYF
TGCGCCAGCAGCTCGCGGGTGGCAGGTCCTTCCTACGAGCAGTACTTC
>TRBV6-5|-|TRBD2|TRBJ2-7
CASKGLVAYEQYF
TGTGCCAGCAAGGGACTAGTTGCCTACGAGCAGTACTTC
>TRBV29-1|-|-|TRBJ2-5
CSVPWTLQETQYF
TGCAGCGTCCCCTGGACTCTCCAAGAGACCCAGTACTTC
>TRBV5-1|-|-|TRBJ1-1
CASSPAGGNTEAFF
TGCGCCAGCAGCCCCGCTGGCGGAAACACTGAAGCTTTCTTT
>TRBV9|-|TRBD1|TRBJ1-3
CASSVAWGGQGRNTIYF
TGTGCCAGCAGCGTAGCTTGGGGGGGACAGGGGCGAAACACCATATATTTT
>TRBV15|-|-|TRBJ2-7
CATSPRTGTKVRDEQYF
TGTGCCACCAGCCCCCGGACGGGTACTAAAGTAAGGGACGAGCAGTACTTC
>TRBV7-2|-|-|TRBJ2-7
CASSLAMSYEQYF
TGTGCCAGCAGCTTAGCGATGTCCTACGAGCAGTACTTC
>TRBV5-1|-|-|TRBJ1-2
CASSLAGHSPTGYTF
TGCGCCAGCAGCTTGGCCGGACACAGCCCTACGGGCTACACCTTC
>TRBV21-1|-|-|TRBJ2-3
CASSKGWGTTYTDTQYF
TGTGCCAGCAGCAAAGGATGGGGGACCACGTACACAGATACGCAGTATTTT
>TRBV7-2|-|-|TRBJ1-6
CASSLGAGTNSPLHF
TGTGCCAGCAGCTTAGGGGCAGGGACAAATTCACCCCTCCACTTT
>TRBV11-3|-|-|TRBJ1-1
CASSPRGGTEAFF
TGTGCCAGCTCCCCAAGGGGGGGCACTGAAGCTTTCTTT
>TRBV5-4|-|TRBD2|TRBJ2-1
CASSLVIRSASGSDEEQFF
TGTGCCAGCAGCTTAGTGATTCGGTCGGCTAGCGGGAGTGATGAGGAGCAGTTCTTC
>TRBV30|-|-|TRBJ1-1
CAWRGGTEAFF
TGTGCCTGGAGAGGGGGCACTGAAGCTTTCTTT
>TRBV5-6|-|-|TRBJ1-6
CASSWGGTPNNSPLHF
TGTGCCAGCAGCTGGGGGGGGACACCGAATAATTCACCCCTCCACTTT
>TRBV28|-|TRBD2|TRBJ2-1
CASSLVSGSLNEQFF
TGTGCCAGCAGTTTAGTTAGCGGGAGCCTCAATGAGCAGTTCTTC
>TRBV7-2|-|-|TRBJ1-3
CASSSPGVSGNTIYF
TGTGCCAGCAGCTCGCCGGGGGTCTCTGGAAACACCATATATTTT
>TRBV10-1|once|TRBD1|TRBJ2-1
CASIPDPGQGVNEQFF
TGCGCCAGCATCCCTGATCCGGGACAGGGGGTCAATGAGCAGTTCTTC
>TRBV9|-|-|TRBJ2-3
CASSVATEGGLTDTQYF
TGTGCCAGCAGCGTAGCTACTGAGGGGGGCCTCACAGATACGCAGTATTTT
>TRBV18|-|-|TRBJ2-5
CASSPPGQETQYF
TGTGCCAGCTCACCCCCGGGGCAGGAGACCCAGTACTTC
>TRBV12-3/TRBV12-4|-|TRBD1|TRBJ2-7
CASRSTGAEQYF
TGTGCCAGCAGGTCGACAGGGGCTGAGCAGTACTTC
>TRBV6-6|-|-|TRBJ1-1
CASSWTATEAFF
TGTGCCAGCAGTTGGACGGCTACTGAAGCTTTCTTT
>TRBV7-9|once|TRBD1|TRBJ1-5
CASSLTGHNQPQHF
TGTGCCAGCAGCCTGACAGGGCATAATCAGCCCCAGCATTTT
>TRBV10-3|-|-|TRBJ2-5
CAISEARGTQYF
TGTGCCATCAGTGAGGCCCGAGGGACCCAGTACTTC